The 31 T cell receptor beta chains presented below share a single source sample, sequenced in a study of identical twins. MiXCR, applied by TCRdb to the 5' RACE reads, yields one record per CDR3 protein. Of 400,000 to 600,000 distinct CDR3 sequences in the sample, 20% to 25% were seen once. These same records also appear under a second study, on yellow fever vaccine responses in identical twins.

The material sequenced was CD4+ T cells sorted from blood. The receptors originated from a woman in her late teens or twenties in good health.

This chain links TRBV6-1 with TRBJ2-7; D remains ambiguous. Trimming cost V 5 bases and J 3 bases, with 8 bases left between them. Germline V lookup: CDR1 MNHNS, CDR2 SASEGT. This CDR3 is built from 12 residues. The CDR3 DNA reads TGTGCCAGCAGTATGACGGACTACGAGCAGTACGTC. Its translation is CASSMTDYEQYV.

This clonotype came up a few times. The chain couples TRBV5-1 to TRBJ2-1; 12 positions agree with TRBD2. In germline, CDR1 is SGHRS, CDR2 YFSETQ. The CDR3 covers 16 residues. V trimming: 4 bases; J trimming: 4 bases; junction bases outside the gene matches: 6. CDR3 amino acids: CASSLWTSGTYNEQFF. In nucleotides, the CDR3 is TGCGCCAGCAGCCTCTGGACTAGCGGGACTTACAATGAGCAGTTCTTC.

This clonotype was observed a few times. This chain links TRBV6-5 with TRBJ1-1, with D tentatively TRBD1 (5 bases). The CDR3 is 11 amino acids. Trimming removed 8 bases at V and 6 bases at J, with 10 bases between. Germline V lookup: CDR1 MNHEY, CDR2 SVGAGI. This CDR3 is CASAGTAEAFF. DNA of the CDR3: TGTGCCAGCGCTGGGACCGCTGAAGCTTTCTTT.

This clonotype was observed a handful of times. The chain joins TRBV7-9 to TRBJ1-1; tentative D call: TRBD1 (5 bases). Germline values: CDR1 SEHNR, CDR2 FQNEAQ (reference sequence). The CDR3 sequence is 15 residues long. Trimming stripped 7 bases from V and 5 bases from J, with 20 bases between. The CDR3 region has the DNA TGTGCCAGCACCGACCCCGGGGCGCAGGGTACTGAAGCTTTCTTT. Translated, it gives CASTDPGAQGTEAFF.

This clonotype was found a few times. The V call is TRBV2, the J call TRBJ1-5, with unresolved D. The CDR3 is made up of 15 amino acids. Deletions cut 7 bases from V and 4 bases from J, with 17 bases between. The germline V gene has CDR1 SNHLY and CDR2 FYNNEI. The CDR3 nucleotides are TGTGCCAGCACAAGATACGACTCCGAGAATCAGCCCCAGCATTTT. It yields the protein CASTRYDSENQPQHF.

This clonotype occurred a few times. The chain carries TRBV4-1 and TRBJ2-1, with D tentatively TRBD1 (6 bases). Between the trimmed V and J ends, which lost 6 bases and 8 bases, there was a span of 32 bases. CDR3 length: 19 amino acids. Germline V gene sequence: CDR1 MGHRA, CDR2 YSYEKL. CDR3: CASRPKIWSTGQESYEQFF. The CDR3 DNA reads as TGCGCCAGCAGGCCAAAGATATGGTCCACAGGGCAAGAGTCATATGAGCAGTTCTTC.

There are a few counts of this clonotype. The CDR3 spells CASSLAAPALVDRDTEAFF. The CDR3 bases are TGTGCCAGCAGCTTAGCCGCCCCAGCTTTGGTCGACCGGGACACTGAAGCTTTCTTT. V usage is TRBV11-1 and J usage is TRBJ1-1, with D unclear. The V end lost 0 bases, the J end lost 3 bases, and 23 bases lay between the germline ends. The CDR3 is 19 amino acids. Germline V gives CDR1 SGHAT, CDR2 FQDESV (reference sequence).

The chain has TRBV28 and TRBJ2-5; 10 positions match TRBD2. Trimming removed 5 bases from V and 5 bases from J; junction bases left unmatched: 11. This CDR3 contains 16 residues. CDR1 and CDR2 (germline): MDHEN, SYDVKM. CDR3 DNA sequence: TGTGCCAGCAGTCCCGCGACTAGCGGGTTCCCTGAGACCCAGTACTTC. Its protein is CASSPATSGFPETQYF.

This clonotype has only a few counts. J is TRBJ2-5 and V is TRBV7-9; D unclear. The germline V and J ends were trimmed by 5 bases and 5 bases, with 9 bases remaining between them. This CDR3 contains 12 residues. Germline loops: CDR1 SEHNR, CDR2 FQNEAQ (reference sequence). DNA of the CDR3: TGTGCCAGCAGCCACGACGCGGAGACCCAGTACTTC. It yields the protein CASSHDAETQYF.

The chain is built from TRBV9 and TRBJ2-7; 9 bases align to TRBD1. Looked up from germline, CDR1 is SGDLS and CDR2 is YYNGEE. Trimming cost V 5 bases and J 0 bases; bases outside gene matches: 6. This CDR3 is 15 amino acids long. The CDR3 here is CASSERQGGSYEQYF. The CDR3 bases are TGTGCCAGCAGTGAGCGACAGGGGGGCTCCTACGAGCAGTACTTC.

The chain carries TRBV6-2 or TRBV6-3 and TRBJ2-1, with 13 bases that match TRBD2. CDR1 and CDR2 from the germline V gene are MNHEY and SVGEGT. J gave up 6 bases and V 7 bases, and 15 bases lay outside the gene matches. This CDR3 is 18 amino acids long. This CDR3 is CASNPGTSGTRVFNEQFF. As DNA, the CDR3 is TGTGCCAGCAACCCCGGGACTAGCGGGACCAGGGTTTTCAATGAGCAGTTCTTC.

This chain connects TRBV4-2 to TRBJ2-4; 9 bases are shared with TRBD2. The V gene's germline CDR1 is LGHNA and CDR2 YNFKEQ. The trim removed 0 bases at V and 0 bases at J, leaving 15 bases unmatched. The CDR3 runs 21 residues. The CDR3 here is CASSQDWPAGGTKLAKNIQYF. The DNA for the CDR3 is TGTGCCAGCAGCCAAGATTGGCCGGCGGGGGGGACTAAATTAGCCAAAAACATTCAGTACTTC.

This clonotype was seen more than once but under ten times. The CDR3 bases are TGTGCCAGCAGTGGGGGACAGCTCTATGGCTACACCTTC. Translated: CASSGGQLYGYTF. The chain recombines TRBV2 with TRBJ1-2; 7 bases are a match to TRBD1. The CDR3 loop spans 13 amino acids. Losses at the gene ends were 4 bases for V and 4 bases for J; bases not matched to a gene: 3. The germline gives CDR1 SNHLY, CDR2 FYNNEI.

This clonotype was detected ten times or more. V usage is TRBV28 and J usage is TRBJ2-1; D unclear. CDR3 length equals 12 residues. Germline CDR1 and CDR2: MDHEN and SYDVKM. Trimming stripped 6 bases from V and 4 bases from J, with 7 bases between. This CDR3 is CASSPTYNEQFF. The CDR3 DNA sequence: TGTGCCAGCAGCCCCACTTACAATGAGCAGTTCTTC.

This clonotype was recorded a few times. The rearrangement uses TRBV29-1 and TRBJ1-4; D might be TRBD1 (5 bases). This CDR3 region has 15 residues. Germline CDR1 and CDR2: SQVTM and ANQGSEA. Trimming took off 0 bases at V and 7 bases at J, with 15 bases between the two ends. Here the CDR3 reads CSVEDDRGASEKLFF. The CDR3 nucleotides read TGCAGCGTTGAAGATGATAGGGGCGCGAGTGAAAAACTGTTTTTT.

The chain recombines TRBV5-1 with TRBJ2-1; a weak D match, TRBD2 (7 bases). Trimming removed 0 bases at V and 9 bases at J, with 22 bases between. Germline loops: CDR1 SGHRS, CDR2 YFSETQ. The length of the CDR3 is 17 residues. CDR3 DNA: TGCGCCAGCAGCTTGGTAACCGGACTAGGAGGGGGTGGTGAGCAGTTCTTC. Translated, it gives CASSLVTGLGGGGEQFF.

The gene calls are TRBV20-1 and TRBJ2-7; D uncertain. CDR1 is DFQATT, CDR2 SNEGSKA, per germline (reference sequence). The CDR3 has 13 amino acids. The V end lost 2 bases, the J end lost 4 bases, and 12 bases lay between the germline ends. CDR3 sequence reads: CSARYLGLYEQYV. CDR3 nucleotide sequence: TGCAGTGCTAGATATCTGGGTTTATACGAGCAGTACGTC.

This clonotype was counted a few times. V gene TRBV5-1 combines with J gene TRBJ2-1, with 8 bases lining up with TRBD1. The CDR3 is 16 residues long. Germline lookup yields CDR1 SGHRS and CDR2 YFSETQ. V lost 7 bases to trimming and J lost 8 bases; unmatched junction nucleotides: 17. The CDR3 region is CASEYRGQGGLDEQFF. In DNA form, the CDR3 reads TGCGCCAGCGAGTACCGAGGACAGGGCGGTTTGGATGAGCAGTTCTTC.

This chain uses TRBV5-1 with TRBJ2-3, with TRBD2 as a possible D gene (6 bases). Germline V gene data show CDR1 as SGHRS and CDR2 as YFSETQ. Trimming cost V 2 bases and J 5 bases, with 12 bases left between them. This CDR3 has 14 amino acids. CDR3 residues: CASSLGGLGDTQYF. DNA of the CDR3: TGCGCCAGCAGCTTAGGAGGGCTTGGAGATACGCAGTATTTT.

The chain carries TRBV29-1 and TRBJ1-1; D possibly corresponds to TRBD1 (5 bases). Per the germline V gene, CDR1 is SQVTM and CDR2 is ANQGSEA. This CDR3 is built from 13 residues. Between the trimmed V and J ends, which lost 5 bases and 4 bases, there was a span of 14 bases. CDR3 region: CSVRNGGGTEAFF. For the CDR3, the DNA is TGCAGCGTTCGAAATGGGGGGGGCACTGAAGCTTTCTTT.

This clonotype has only a few counts. V usage is TRBV27 and J usage is TRBJ1-2, with D tentatively TRBD1 (6 bases). The CDR3 totals 17 residues. V was trimmed by 6 bases and J by 0 bases, leaving 20 bases between them. Germline V lookup: CDR1 MNHEY, CDR2 SMNVEV (reference sequence). CDR3 in DNA: TGTGCCAGCAGACCCCGTAGGGCAGGGGCACCTAACTATGGCTACACCTTC. It codes for CASRPRRAGAPNYGYTF.

This chain joins TRBV5-1 and TRBJ1-2; 7 positions match TRBD1. J gave up 4 bases and V 0 bases, and 3 bases lay outside the gene matches. The CDR3 totals 14 residues. The germline V gene encodes CDR1 SGHRS and CDR2 YFSETQ. This CDR3 is CASSLAGQAYGYTF. In DNA, the CDR3 is TGCGCCAGCAGCTTGGCCGGACAGGCCTATGGCTACACCTTC.

This clonotype was counted only a few times. The V gene is TRBV2, the J gene TRBJ2-7; TRBD2 might be the D (5 bases). The CDR3 consists of 15 residues. CDR1 is SNHLY and CDR2 is FYNNEI in the germline V gene. With 0 bases removed from V and 1 base from J, the gap between germline ends came to 10 bases. The CDR3 protein is CASSEASVLSYEQYF. Written as DNA, the CDR3 is TGTGCCAGCAGTGAAGCTAGCGTATTATCCTACGAGCAGTACTTC.

The rearrangement joins TRBV7-9 to TRBJ2-5, with D perhaps TRBD1 (5 bases). V was pared by 5 bases and J by 9 bases, with 10 bases between. CDR1 and CDR2 (germline): SEHNR, FQNEAQ (reference sequence). This CDR3 region has 11 residues. The CDR3 coding sequence is TGTGCCAGCAGCACCGGACATGCCCAGTACTTC. Its translation is CASSTGHAQYF. Full variable domain (rest looked up from reference TRBV7-9 and TRBJ2-5): DTGVSQNPRHKITKRGQNVTFRCDPISEHNRLYWYRQTLGQGPEFLTYFQNEAQLEKSRLLSDRFSAERPKGSFSTLEIQRTEQGDSAMYLCASSTGHAQYFGPGTRLLVL.

This clonotype came up a few times. The chain couples TRBV11-2 to TRBJ1-2, with D hard to call. The length of the CDR3 is 12 residues. The germline gives CDR1 SGHAT, CDR2 FQNNGV. Trimming stripped 1 base from V and 8 bases from J, with 8 bases between. CDR3 in amino acids: CASSLGYGGYTF. The CDR3 DNA follows: TGTGCCAGCAGCTTAGGGTACGGGGGCTACACCTTC. Based on the CDR3 plus reference TRBV11-2 and TRBJ1-2, the full variable domain is EAGVAQSPRYKIIEKRQSVAFWCNPISGHATLYWYQQILGQGPKLLIQFQNNGVVDDSQLPKDRFSAERLKGVDSTLKIQPAKLEDSAVYLCASSLGYGGYTFGSGTRLTVV.

The chain employs TRBV5-1 and TRBJ1-2, with a possible D match to TRBD1 (6 bases). The CDR3 is 15 amino acids. The germline V and J ends were trimmed by 4 bases and 2 bases, with 15 bases remaining between them. CDR1 is SGHRS and CDR2 is YFSETQ in the germline V gene. The DNA of the CDR3 is TGCGCCAGCAGCCCACACAGGGATCTAAACTATGGCTACACCTTC. It specifies CASSPHRDLNYGYTF.

This clonotype was seen more than once but under ten times. This rearrangement joins TRBV15 to TRBJ2-2; no firm D call. CDR1 and CDR2 (germline): LNHNV, YYDKDF (reference sequence). This CDR3 spans 17 amino acids. Trimming removed 0 bases from V and 1 base from J, with 12 bases in between. The CDR3 is CATSRDSTYQNTGELFF. The DNA for the CDR3 is TGTGCCACCAGCAGAGATAGTACCTACCAGAACACCGGGGAGCTGTTTTTT. The entire variable domain, with the rest obtained from reference TRBV15 and TRBJ2-2, is as follows: DAMVIQNPRYQVTQFGKPVTLSCSQTLNHNVMYWYQQKSSQAPKLLFHYYDKDFNNEADTPDNFQSRRPNTSFCFLDIRSPGLGDTAMYLCATSRDSTYQNTGELFFGEGSRLTVL.

This clonotype was found a few times. The chain uses TRBV29-1 and TRBJ2-7, with D perhaps matching TRBD2 (5 bases). Trimming removed 8 bases from V and 3 bases from J, with 11 bases in between. The CDR3 runs to 11 residues. Germline V gene data show CDR1 as SQVTM and CDR2 as ANQGSEA. The CDR3 spells CSYSGGYEQYF. CDR3 DNA sequence: TGCAGCTACTCAGGAGGCTACGAGCAGTACTTC.

The V gene is TRBV6-2 or TRBV6-3, the J gene TRBJ2-4; TRBD2 agrees at 11 bases. V was pared by 2 bases and J by 8 bases, with 8 bases of the junction left unmatched. The CDR3 runs 16 residues. Germline V lookup: CDR1 MNHEY, CDR2 SVGEGT. The CDR3: CASSYATSGSLDIQYF. The CDR3 DNA follows: TGTGCCAGCAGTTACGCCACTAGCGGGAGCCTTGACATTCAGTACTTC.

This sequence joins TRBV12-3 or TRBV12-4 and TRBJ2-1; 8 nucleotides agree with TRBD1. Unmatched junction bases numbered 6, after V lost 9 bases and J lost 5 bases. The CDR3 is 13 residues long. In DNA form, the CDR3 reads TGTGCCAGTAGAGGACAGGGCAACAATGAGCAGTTCTTC. Encoded protein: CASRGQGNNEQFF.

This clonotype was picked up a small number of times. This rearrangement joins TRBV28 to TRBJ2-1, with TRBD2 as a possible D gene (5 bases). Trimming shortened V by 3 bases and J by 8 bases, and 11 bases separated the two germline ends. CDR3 length: 13 amino acids. Germline CDR1 is MDHEN and CDR2 is SYDVKM. The CDR3 loop reads CASSLDGVHEQFF. As DNA, the CDR3 is TGTGCCAGCAGTTTGGACGGGGTCCATGAGCAGTTCTTC. Full variable domain (rest looked up from reference TRBV28 and TRBJ2-1): DVKVTQSSRYLVKRTGEKVFLECVQDMDHENMFWYRQDPGLGLRLIYFSYDVKMKEKGDIPEGYSVSREKKERFSLILESASTNQTSMYLCASSLDGVHEQFFGPGTRLTVL.